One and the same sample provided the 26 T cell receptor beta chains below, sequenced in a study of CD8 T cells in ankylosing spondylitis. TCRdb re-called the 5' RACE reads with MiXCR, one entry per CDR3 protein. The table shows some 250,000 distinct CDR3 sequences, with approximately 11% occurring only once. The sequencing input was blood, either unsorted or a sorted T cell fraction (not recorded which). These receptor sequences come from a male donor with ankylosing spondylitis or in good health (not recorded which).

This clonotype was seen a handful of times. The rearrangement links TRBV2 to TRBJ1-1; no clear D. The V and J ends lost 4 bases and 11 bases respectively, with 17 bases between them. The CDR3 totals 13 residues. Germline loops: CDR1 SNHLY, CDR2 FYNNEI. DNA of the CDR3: TGTGCCAGCAGTGCCCTTGGGCCCCGTCGTGCTTTCTTT. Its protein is CASSALGPRRAFF.

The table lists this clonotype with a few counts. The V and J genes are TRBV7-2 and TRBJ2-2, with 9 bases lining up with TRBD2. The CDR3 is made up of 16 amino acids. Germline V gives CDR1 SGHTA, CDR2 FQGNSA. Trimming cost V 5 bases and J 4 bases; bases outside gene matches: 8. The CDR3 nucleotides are TGTGCCAGCAGCAAAGCGGGACTAGCTTCCACCGGGGAGCTGTTTTTT. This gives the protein CASSKAGLASTGELFF. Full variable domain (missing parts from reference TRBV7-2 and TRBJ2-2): GAGVSQSPSNKVTEKGKDVELRCDPISGHTALYWYRQSLGQGLEFLIYFQGNSAPDKSGLPSDRFSAERTGGSVSTLTIQRTQQEDSAVYLCASSKAGLASTGELFFGEGSRLTVL.

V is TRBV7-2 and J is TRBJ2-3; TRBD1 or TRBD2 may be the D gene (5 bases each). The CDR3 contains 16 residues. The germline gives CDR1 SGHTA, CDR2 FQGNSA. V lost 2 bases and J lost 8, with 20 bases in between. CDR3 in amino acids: CASSLSRRQPGGTQYF. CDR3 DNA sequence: TGTGCCAGCAGCTTATCCCGGCGGCAGCCTGGGGGTACGCAGTATTTT.

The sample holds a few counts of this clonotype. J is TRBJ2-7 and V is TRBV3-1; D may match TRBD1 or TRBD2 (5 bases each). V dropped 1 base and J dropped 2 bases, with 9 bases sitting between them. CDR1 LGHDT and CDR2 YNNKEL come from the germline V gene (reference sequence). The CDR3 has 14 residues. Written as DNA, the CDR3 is TGTGCCAGCAGCCAAGGGGGGAATCCCTACGAGCAGTACTTC. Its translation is CASSQGGNPYEQYF.

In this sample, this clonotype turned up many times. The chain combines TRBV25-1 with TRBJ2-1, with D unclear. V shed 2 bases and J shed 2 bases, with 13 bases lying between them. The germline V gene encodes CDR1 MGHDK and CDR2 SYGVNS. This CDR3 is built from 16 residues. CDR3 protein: CASSELEGIPYNEQFF. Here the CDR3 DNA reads TGTGCCAGCAGTGAACTCGAAGGGATCCCCTACAATGAGCAGTTCTTC.

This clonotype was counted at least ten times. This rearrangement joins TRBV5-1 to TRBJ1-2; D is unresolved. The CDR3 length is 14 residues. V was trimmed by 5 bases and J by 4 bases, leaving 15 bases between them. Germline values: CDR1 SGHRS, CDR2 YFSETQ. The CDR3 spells CASRSTALPYGYTF. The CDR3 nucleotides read TGCGCCAGCAGATCAACAGCGTTGCCCTATGGCTACACCTTC. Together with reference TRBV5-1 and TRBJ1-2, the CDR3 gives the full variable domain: KAGVTQTPRYLIKTRGQQVTLSCSPISGHRSVSWYQQTPGQGLQFLFEYFSETQRNKGNFPGRFSGRQFSNSRSEMNVSTLELGDSALYLCASRSTALPYGYTFGSGTRLTVV.

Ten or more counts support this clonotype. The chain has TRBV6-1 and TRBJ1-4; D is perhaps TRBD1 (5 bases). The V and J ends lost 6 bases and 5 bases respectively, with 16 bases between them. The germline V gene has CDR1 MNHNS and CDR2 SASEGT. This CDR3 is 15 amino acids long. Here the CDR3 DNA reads TGTGCCAGCAGCTTTAACCGGGGCTACAATGAAAAACTGTTTTTT. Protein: CASSFNRGYNEKLFF.

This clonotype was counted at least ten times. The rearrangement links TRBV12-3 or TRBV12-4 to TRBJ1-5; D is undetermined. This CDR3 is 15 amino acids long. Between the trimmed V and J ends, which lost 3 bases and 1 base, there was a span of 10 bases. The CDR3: CASSFSYGSNQPQHF. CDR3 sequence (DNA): TGTGCCAGCAGTTTTTCGTACGGCAGCAATCAGCCCCAGCATTTT.

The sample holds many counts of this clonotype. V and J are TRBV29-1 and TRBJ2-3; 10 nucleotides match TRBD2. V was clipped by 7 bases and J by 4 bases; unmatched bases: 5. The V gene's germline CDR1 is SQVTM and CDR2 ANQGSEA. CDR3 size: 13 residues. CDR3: CSARTSGADTQYF. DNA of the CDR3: TGCAGCGCCCGAACTAGCGGGGCAGATACGCAGTATTTT.

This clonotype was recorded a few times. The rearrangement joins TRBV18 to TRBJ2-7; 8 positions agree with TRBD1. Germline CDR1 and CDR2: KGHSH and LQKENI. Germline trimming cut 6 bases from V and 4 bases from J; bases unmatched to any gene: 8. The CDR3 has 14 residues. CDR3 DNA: TGTGCCAGCTCGTCAGGGGGCGAAGGATACGAGCAGTACTTC. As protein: CASSSGGEGYEQYF.

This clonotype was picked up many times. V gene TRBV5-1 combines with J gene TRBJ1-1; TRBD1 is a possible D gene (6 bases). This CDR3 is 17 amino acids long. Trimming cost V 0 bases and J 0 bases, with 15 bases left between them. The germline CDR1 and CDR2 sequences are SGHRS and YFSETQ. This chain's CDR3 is CASSLATGRGMNTEAFF. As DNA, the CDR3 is TGCGCCAGCAGCTTGGCCACAGGGAGGGGGATGAACACTGAAGCTTTCTTT.

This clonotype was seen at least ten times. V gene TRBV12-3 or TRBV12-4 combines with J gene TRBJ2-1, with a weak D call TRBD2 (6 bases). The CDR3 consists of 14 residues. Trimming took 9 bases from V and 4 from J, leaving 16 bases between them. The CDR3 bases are TGTGCCAGTAAGGGCCCCCGGGGGTACAATGAGCAGTTCTTC. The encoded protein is CASKGPRGYNEQFF.

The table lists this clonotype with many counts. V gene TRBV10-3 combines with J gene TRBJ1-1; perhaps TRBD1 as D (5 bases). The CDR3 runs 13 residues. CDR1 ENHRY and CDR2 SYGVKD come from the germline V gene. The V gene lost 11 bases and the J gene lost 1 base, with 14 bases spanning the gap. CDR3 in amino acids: CASIAQGNTEAFF. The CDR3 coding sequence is TGTGCCTCGATAGCCCAGGGGAACACTGAAGCTTTCTTT.

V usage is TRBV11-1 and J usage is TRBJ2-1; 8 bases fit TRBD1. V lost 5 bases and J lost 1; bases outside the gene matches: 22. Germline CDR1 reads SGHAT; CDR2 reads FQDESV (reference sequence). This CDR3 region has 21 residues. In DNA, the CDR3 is TGTGCCAGCAGCCCTCGATGGGCGGGACAGGACTCCCCTACTTCCTACAATGAGCAGTTCTTC. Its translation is CASSPRWAGQDSPTSYNEQFF.

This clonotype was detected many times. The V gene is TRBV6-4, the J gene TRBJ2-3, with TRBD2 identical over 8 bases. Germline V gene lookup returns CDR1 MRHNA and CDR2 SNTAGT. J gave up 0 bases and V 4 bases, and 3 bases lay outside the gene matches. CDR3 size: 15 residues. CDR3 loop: CASSVSSGSTDTQYF. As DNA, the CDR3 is TGTGCCAGCAGTGTGTCTAGCGGGAGCACAGATACGCAGTATTTT.

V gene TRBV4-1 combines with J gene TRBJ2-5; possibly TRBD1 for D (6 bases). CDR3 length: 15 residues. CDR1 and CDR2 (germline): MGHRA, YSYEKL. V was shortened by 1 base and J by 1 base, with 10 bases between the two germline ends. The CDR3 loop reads CASSQVVTGQETQYF. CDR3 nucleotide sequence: TGCGCCAGCAGCCAAGTTGTGACAGGCCAAGAGACCCAGTACTTC.

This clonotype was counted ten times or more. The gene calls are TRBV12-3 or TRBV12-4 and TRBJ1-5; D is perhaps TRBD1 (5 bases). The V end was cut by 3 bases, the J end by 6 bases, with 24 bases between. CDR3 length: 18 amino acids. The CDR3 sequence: CASSFRGQGLRPGQPQHF. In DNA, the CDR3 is TGTGCCAGCAGTTTCCGGGGCCAGGGCCTCCGTCCCGGTCAGCCCCAGCATTTT.

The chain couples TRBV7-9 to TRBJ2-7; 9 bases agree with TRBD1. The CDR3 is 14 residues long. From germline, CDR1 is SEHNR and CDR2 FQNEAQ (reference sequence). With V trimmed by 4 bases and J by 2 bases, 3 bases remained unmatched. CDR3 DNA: TGTGCCAGCAGCTCCCGGACAGGGGCCTACGAGCAGTACTTC. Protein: CASSSRTGAYEQYF.

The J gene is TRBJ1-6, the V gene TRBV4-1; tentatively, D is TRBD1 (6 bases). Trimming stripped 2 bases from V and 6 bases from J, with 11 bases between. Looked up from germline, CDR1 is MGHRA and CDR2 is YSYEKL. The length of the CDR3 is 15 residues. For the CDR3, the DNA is TGCGCCAGCAGCCAACCGGGACATCGTAATTCACCCCTCCACTTT. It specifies CASSQPGHRNSPLHF.

CDR3 amino acids: CASSFSSAQNYEQYF. The CDR3, as DNA: TGTGCCAGCAGTTTTTCCTCGGCACAAAACTACGAGCAGTACTTC. The chain couples TRBV6-5 to TRBJ2-7, with D unresolved. V gave up 4 bases and J gave up 3 bases, with 16 bases separating them. The germline V gene encodes CDR1 MNHEY and CDR2 SVGAGI. This CDR3 contains 15 residues.

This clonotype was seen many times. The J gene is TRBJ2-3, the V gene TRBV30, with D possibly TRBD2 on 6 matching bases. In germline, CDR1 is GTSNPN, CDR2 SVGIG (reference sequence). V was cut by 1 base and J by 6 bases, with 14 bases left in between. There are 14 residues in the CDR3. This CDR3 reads CAWSGGREPDTQYF. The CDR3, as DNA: TGTGCCTGGAGTGGAGGGCGGGAACCGGATACGCAGTATTTT.

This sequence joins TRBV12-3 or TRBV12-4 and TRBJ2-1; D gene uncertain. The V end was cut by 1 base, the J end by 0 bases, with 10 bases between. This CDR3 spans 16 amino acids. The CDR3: CASSLGEVFSYNEQFF. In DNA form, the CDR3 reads TGTGCCAGCAGTTTAGGAGAGGTATTCTCCTACAATGAGCAGTTCTTC.

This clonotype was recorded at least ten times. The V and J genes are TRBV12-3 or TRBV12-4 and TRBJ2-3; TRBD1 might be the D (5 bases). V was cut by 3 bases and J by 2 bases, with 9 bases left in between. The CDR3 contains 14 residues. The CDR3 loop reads CASSLTAITDTQYF. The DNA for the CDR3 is TGTGCCAGCAGTTTGACAGCCATCACAGATACGCAGTATTTT.

Written as DNA, the CDR3 is TGTGCCAGCATAGCGGGGGGGCCCTATGAGCAGTTCTTC. As protein: CASIAGGPYEQFF. V and J are TRBV27 and TRBJ2-1; TRBD2 matches at 11 bases. The CDR3 consists of 13 residues. The V gene's germline CDR1 is MNHEY and CDR2 SMNVEV (reference sequence). Germline trimming cut 7 bases from V and 8 bases from J; bases unmatched to any gene: 4.

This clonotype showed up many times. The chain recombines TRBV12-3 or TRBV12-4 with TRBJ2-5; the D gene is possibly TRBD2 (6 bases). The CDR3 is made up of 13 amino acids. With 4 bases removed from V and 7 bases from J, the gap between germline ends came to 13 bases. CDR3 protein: CASSSQMGGTQYF. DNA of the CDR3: TGTGCCAGCAGTTCCCAAATGGGGGGGACCCAGTACTTC.

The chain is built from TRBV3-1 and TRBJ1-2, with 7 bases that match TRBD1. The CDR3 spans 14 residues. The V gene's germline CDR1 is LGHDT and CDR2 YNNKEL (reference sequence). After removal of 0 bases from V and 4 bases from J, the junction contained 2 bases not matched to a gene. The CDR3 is CASSQDGTAYGYTF. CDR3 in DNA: TGTGCCAGCAGCCAAGATGGGACAGCCTATGGCTACACCTTC.